This T cell receptor beta chain stems from a study of blood T cell repertoires in COVID-19. Study-level information: Sample material is recorded as cDNA or gDNA derived from T cells, B-cell-depleted T cells, or PBMCs.

Under the authors' procedure: Scientists estimated how many nucleated cells there were by amplifying reference gene primers. Measured with immunoSEQ multiplex PCR; TCRdb has only the in-frame clones, and not every one. V and J calls plus clone size are reproduced from that table; the DNA served to infer D and trimming. The sample consists of over 150,000 clones, roughly four fifths of them appearing once. Everyone who took part was roughly 18 to 90 years old, and they came from over 20 US areas. In Cohort 3, a recovered donor had either two negative PCRs, clearance, or symptom resolution. Sequenced input: PBMCs or T cells enriched from blood (not recorded which). The clonotype originates from a man in his forties or fifties who had recovered from COVID-19.

CDR3 region: CASSLGGTGGLETQYF. The CDR3 coding sequence is TGTGCCAGCAGCTTAGGCGGGACAGGGGGATTAGAGACCCAGTACTTC. This chain joins TRBV7-9 and TRBJ2-5, with TRBD1 matching 11 bases. Germline V gene sequence: CDR1 SEHNR, CDR2 FQNEAQ (reference sequence). V lost 1 base to trimming and J lost 4 bases; unmatched junction nucleotides: 5. The CDR3 sequence is 16 residues long.